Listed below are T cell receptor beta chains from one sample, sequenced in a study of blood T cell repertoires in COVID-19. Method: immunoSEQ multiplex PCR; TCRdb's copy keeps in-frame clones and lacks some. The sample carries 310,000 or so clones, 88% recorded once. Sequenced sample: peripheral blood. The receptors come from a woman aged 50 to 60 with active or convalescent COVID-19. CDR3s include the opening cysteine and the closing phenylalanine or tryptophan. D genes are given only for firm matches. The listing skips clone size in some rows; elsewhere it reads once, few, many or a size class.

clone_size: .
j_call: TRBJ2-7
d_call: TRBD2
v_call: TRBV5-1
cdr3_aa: CASSPGGYEQYF
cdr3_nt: TGCGCCAGCAGCCCCGGGGGGTACGAGCAGTACTTC

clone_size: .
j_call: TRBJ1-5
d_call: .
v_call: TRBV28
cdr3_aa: CASVESPPQPQHF
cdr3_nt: TGTGCCAGCGTGGAGTCCCCCCCTCAGCCCCAGCATTTT

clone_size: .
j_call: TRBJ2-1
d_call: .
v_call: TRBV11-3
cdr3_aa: CASSLAGVHEQFF
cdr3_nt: TGTGCCAGCAGCTTAGCGGGAGTACATGAGCAGTTCTTC

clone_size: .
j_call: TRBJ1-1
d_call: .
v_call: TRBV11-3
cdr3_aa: CASSSNGGVNTEAFF
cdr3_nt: TGTGCCAGCAGTAGTAATGGGGGGGTGAACACTGAAGCTTTCTTT

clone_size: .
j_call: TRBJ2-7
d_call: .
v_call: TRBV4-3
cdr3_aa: CASSQEGAVSYEQYF
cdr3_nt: TGCGCCAGCAGCCAAGAGGGGGCAGTCTCCTACGAGCAGTACTTC

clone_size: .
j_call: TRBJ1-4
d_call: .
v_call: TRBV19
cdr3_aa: CASSREIGEKLFF
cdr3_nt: TGTGCCAGTAGTCGGGAGATCGGTGAAAAACTGTTTTTT

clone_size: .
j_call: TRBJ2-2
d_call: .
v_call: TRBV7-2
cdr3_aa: CASSLIALPGELFF
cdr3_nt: TGTGCCAGCAGCTTGATAGCGCTCCCCGGGGAGCTGTTTTTT

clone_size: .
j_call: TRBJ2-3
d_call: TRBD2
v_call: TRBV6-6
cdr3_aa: CASNLAGGPPDTQYF
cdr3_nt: TGTGCCAGCAACCTAGCGGGGGGGCCGCCAGATACGCAGTATTTT

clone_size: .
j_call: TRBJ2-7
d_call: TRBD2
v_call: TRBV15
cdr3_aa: CATSSTSGSNEQYF
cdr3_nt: TGTGCCACCAGCAGTACTAGCGGGAGCAACGAGCAGTACTTC

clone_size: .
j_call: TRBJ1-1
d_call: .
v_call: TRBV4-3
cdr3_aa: CASSQSAGTPTEAFF
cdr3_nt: TGCGCCAGCAGCCAATCGGCAGGCACCCCCACTGAAGCTTTCTTT

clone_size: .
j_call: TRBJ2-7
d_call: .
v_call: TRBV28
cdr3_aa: CASRQTQAVSSYEQYF
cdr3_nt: TGTGCCAGCAGACAGACCCAGGCCGTAAGCTCCTACGAGCAGTACTTC

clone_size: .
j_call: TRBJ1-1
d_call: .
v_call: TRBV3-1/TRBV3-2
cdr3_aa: CASSPLYLGGDTEAFF
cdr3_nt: TGTGCCAGCAGCCCGCTTTATTTAGGGGGGGACACTGAAGCTTTCTTT

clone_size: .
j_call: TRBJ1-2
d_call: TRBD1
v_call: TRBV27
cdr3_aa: CASRGQGLDNYGYTF
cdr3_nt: TGTGCCAGCAGGGGACAGGGGCTGGATAACTATGGCTACACCTTC

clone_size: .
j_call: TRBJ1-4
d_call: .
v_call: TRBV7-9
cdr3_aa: CASSLAGLRGPTNEKLFF
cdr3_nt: TGTGCCAGCAGCTTAGCAGGTCTCCGAGGTCCAACTAATGAAAAACTGTTTTTT

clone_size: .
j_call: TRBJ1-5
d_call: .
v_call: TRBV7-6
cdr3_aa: CASSLATTSDGFNQPQHF
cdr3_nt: TGTGCCAGCAGCTTAGCCACAACCAGCGACGGGTTCAATCAGCCCCAGCATTTT

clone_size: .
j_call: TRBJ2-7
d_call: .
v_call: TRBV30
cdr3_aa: CAWSGTHSGEQYF
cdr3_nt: TGTGCCTGGAGTGGGACTCATAGCGGCGAGCAGTACTTC

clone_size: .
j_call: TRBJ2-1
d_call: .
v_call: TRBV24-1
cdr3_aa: CATSDLPRGGPTGNEQFF
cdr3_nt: TGTGCCACCAGTGATCTCCCAAGGGGGGGTCCTACCGGCAATGAGCAGTTCTTC

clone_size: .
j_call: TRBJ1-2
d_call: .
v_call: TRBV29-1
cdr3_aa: CSVGGVEDYGYTF
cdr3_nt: TGCAGCGTTGGTGGGGTGGAGGATTATGGCTACACCTTC

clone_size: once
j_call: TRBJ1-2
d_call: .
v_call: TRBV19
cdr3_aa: CASILKAGGHGYTF
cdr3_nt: TGTGCCAGTATCCTGAAGGCGGGGGGGCATGGCTACACCTTC

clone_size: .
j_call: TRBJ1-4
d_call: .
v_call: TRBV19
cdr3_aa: CASSIDRTGGEKLFF
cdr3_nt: TGTGCCAGTAGTATAGATCGAACAGGCGGTGAAAAACTGTTTTTT

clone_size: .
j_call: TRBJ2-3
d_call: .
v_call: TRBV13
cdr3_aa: CASSHTSLLNYTDTQYF
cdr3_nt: TGTGCCAGCAGCCACACTAGCCTACTCAATTACACAGATACGCAGTATTTT

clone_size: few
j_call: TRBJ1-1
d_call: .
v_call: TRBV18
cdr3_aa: CASSPRENLMNTEAFF
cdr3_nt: TGTGCCAGCTCACCACGAGAGAACCTTATGAACACTGAAGCTTTCTTT

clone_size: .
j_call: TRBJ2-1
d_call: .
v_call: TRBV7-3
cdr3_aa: CASSFIPSYNEQFF
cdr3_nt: TGTGCCAGCAGCTTTATCCCCTCCTACAATGAGCAGTTCTTC

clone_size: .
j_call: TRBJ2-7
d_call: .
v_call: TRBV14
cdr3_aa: CASSPRVGAYEQYF
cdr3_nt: TGTGCCAGCAGCCCCAGGGTAGGCGCCTACGAGCAGTACTTC

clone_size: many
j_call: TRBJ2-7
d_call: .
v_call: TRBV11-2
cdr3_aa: CASSLELTYEQYF
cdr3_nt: TGTGCCAGCAGCTTGGAACTAACCTACGAGCAGTACTTC

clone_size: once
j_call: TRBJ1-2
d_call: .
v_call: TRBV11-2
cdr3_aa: CASSLAGAYGYTF
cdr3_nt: TGTGCCAGCAGCTTAGCAGGTGCCTATGGCTACACCTTC

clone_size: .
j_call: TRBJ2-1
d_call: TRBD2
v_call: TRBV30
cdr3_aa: CAGEAWRGAYNEQFF
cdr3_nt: TGTGCCGGGGAGGCCTGGCGGGGGGCCTACAATGAGCAGTTCTTC